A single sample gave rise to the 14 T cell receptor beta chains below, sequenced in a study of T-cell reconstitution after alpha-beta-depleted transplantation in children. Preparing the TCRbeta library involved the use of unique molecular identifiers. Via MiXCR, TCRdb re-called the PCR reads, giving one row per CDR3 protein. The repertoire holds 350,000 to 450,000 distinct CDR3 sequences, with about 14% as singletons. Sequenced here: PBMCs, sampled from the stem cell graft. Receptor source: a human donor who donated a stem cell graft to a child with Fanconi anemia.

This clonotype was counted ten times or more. DNA of the CDR3: TGTGCCAGCAGCCTCGCGTGGGGTGGCAATCAGCCCCAGCATTTT. Translation: CASSLAWGGNQPQHF. This chain uses TRBV7-8 with TRBJ1-5; no firm D call. CDR3 length: 15 amino acids. The germline CDR1 and CDR2 sequences are SGHVS and FQNEAQ. Trimming shortened V by 5 bases and J by 2 bases, and 13 bases separated the two germline ends. Full variable domain (rest looked up from reference TRBV7-8 and TRBJ1-5): GAGVSQSPRYKVAKRGQDVALRCDPISGHVSLFWYQQALGQGPEFLTYFQNEAQLDKSGLPSDRFFAERPEGSVSTLKIQRTQQEDSAVYLCASSLAWGGNQPQHFGDGTRLSIL.

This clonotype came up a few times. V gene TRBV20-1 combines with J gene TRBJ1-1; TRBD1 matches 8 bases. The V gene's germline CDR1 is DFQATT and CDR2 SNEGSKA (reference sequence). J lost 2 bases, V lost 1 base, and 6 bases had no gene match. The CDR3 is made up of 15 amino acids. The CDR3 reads CSARGYRGDNTEAFF. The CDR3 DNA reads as TGCAGTGCTAGAGGATACAGGGGGGACAACACTGAAGCTTTCTTT.

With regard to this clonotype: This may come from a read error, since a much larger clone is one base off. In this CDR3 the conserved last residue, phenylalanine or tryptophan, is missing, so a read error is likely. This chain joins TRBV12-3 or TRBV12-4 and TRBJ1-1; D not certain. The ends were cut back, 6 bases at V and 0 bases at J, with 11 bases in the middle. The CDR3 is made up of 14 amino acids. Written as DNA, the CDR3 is TGTGCCAGCAGCGTACAGCCCATGAACACTGAAGCTTTCTAT. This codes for CASSVQPMNTEAFY.

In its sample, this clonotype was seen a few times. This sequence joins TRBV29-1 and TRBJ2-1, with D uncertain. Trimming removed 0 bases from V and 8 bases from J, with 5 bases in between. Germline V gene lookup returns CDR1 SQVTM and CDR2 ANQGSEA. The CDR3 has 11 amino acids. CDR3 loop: CSVEDLYEQFF. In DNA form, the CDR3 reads TGCAGCGTTGAAGATCTATATGAGCAGTTCTTC.

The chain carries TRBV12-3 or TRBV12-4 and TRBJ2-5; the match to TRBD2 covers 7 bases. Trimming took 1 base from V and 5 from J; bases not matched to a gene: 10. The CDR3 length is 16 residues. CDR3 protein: CASSLVGVGRGETQYF. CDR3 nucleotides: TGTGCCAGCAGTTTAGTAGGGGTTGGGCGGGGGGAGACCCAGTACTTC.

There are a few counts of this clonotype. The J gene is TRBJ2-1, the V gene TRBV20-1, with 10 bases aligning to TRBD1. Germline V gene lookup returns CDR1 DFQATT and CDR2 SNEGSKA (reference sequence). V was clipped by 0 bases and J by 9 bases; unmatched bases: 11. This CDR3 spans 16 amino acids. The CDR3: CSARDPGQGIWSEQFF. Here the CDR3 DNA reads TGCAGTGCTAGAGATCCGGGACAGGGGATTTGGAGTGAGCAGTTCTTC.

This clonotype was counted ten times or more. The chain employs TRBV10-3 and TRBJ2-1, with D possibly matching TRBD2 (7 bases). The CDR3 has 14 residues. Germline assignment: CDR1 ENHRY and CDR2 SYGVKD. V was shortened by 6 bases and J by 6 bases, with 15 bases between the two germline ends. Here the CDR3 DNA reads TGTGCCATCAGCCGGGGGGCCGGATCCAATGAGCAGTTCTTC. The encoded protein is CAISRGAGSNEQFF.

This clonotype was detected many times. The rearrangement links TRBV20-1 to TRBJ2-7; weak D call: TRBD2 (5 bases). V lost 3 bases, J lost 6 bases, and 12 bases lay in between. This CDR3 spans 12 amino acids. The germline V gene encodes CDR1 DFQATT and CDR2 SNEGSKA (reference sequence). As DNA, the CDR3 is TGCAGTGCTAGTAAGGAAGGGAGCGAGCAGTACTTC. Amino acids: CSASKEGSEQYF.

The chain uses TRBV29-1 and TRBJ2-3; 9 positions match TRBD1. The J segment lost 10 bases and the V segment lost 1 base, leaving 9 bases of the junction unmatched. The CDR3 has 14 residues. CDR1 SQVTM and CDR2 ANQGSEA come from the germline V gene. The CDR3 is CSVEATGTGTPQYF. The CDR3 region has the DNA TGCAGCGTTGAAGCGACCGGGACAGGGACTCCGCAGTATTTT.

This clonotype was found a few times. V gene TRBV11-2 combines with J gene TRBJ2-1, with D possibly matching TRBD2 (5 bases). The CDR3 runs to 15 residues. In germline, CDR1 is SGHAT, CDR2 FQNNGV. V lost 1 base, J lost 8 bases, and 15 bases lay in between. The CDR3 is CASSLVRTGGHEQFF. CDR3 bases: TGTGCCAGCAGCTTAGTCCGGACCGGCGGGCATGAGCAGTTCTTC. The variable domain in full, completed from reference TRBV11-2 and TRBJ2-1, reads EAGVAQSPRYKIIEKRQSVAFWCNPISGHATLYWYQQILGQGPKLLIQFQNNGVVDDSQLPKDRFSAERLKGVDSTLKIQPAKLEDSAVYLCASSLVRTGGHEQFFGPGTRLTVL.

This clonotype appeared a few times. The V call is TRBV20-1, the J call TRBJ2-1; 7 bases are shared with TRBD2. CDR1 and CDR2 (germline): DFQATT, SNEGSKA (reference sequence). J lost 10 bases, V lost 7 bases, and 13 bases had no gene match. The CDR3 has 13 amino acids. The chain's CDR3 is CSDEGPGGGEQFF. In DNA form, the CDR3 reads TGCAGTGACGAGGGGCCGGGGGGTGGGGAGCAGTTCTTC.

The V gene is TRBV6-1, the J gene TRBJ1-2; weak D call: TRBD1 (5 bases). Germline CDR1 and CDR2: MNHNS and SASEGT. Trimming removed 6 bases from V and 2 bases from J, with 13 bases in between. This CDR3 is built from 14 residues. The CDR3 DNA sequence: TGTGCCAGCAGGCGGGGACTCGTCAACTATGGCTACACCTTC. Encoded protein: CASRRGLVNYGYTF.

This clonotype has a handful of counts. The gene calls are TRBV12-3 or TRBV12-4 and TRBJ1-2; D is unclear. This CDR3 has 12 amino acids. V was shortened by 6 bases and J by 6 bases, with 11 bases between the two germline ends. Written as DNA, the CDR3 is TGTGCCAGCAGCCCGGGCTCGGATGGCTACACCTTC. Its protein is CASSPGSDGYTF.

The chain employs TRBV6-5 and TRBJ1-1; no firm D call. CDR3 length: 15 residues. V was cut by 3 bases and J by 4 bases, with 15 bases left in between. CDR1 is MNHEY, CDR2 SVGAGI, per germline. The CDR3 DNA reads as TGTGCCAGCAGTTATTCGTACTGGGAAGGCACTGAAGCTTTCTTT. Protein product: CASSYSYWEGTEAFF.